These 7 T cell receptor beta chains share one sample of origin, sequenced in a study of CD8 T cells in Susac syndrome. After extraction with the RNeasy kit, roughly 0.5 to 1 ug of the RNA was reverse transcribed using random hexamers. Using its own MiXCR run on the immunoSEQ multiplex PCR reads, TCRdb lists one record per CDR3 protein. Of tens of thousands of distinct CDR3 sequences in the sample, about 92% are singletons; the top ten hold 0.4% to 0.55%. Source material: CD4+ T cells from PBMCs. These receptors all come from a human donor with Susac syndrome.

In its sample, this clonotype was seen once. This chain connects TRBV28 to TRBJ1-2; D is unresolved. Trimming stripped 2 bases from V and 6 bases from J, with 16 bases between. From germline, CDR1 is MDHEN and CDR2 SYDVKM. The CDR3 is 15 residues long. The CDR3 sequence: CASSLQLQPRNGYTF. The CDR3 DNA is TGTGCCAGCAGTTTACAGTTACAGCCCCGCAATGGCTACACCTTC.

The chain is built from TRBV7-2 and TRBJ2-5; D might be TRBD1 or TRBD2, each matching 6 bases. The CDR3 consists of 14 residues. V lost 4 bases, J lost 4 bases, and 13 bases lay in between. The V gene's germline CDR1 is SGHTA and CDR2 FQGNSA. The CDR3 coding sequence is TGTGCCAGCAGCTGGAGGGGGGCAAGAGAGACCCAGTACTTC. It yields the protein CASSWRGARETQYF.

The CDR3 bases are TGTGCCAGCAGCTTAGTCCTCTCGGTGACCGGGGAGCTGTTTTTT. Translating it yields CASSLVLSVTGELFF. The V gene is TRBV7-2, the J gene TRBJ2-2, with D hard to call. The germline V and J ends were trimmed by 1 base and 5 bases, with 11 bases remaining between them. The CDR3 extends over 15 amino acids. Germline loops: CDR1 SGHTA, CDR2 FQGNSA.

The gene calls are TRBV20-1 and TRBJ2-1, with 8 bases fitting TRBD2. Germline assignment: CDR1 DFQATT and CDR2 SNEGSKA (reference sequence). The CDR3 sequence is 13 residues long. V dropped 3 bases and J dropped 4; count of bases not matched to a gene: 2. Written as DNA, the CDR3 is TGCAGTGCTAGCGGGAGGGCATACAATGAGCAGTTCTTC. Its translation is CSASGRAYNEQFF.

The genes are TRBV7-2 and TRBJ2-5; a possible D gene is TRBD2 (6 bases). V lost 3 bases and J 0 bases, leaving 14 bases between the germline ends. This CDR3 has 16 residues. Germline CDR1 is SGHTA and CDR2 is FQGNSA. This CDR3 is CASSFRASGYQETQYF. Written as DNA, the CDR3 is TGTGCCAGCAGCTTCCGGGCCAGCGGGTACCAAGAGACCCAGTACTTC.

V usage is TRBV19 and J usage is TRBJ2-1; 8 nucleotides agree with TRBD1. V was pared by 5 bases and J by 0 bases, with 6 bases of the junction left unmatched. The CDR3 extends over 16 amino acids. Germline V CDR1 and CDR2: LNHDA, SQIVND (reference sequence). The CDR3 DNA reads TGTGCCAGTAGTCGCCGGACAGGGAGCTCCTACAATGAGCAGTTCTTC. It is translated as CASSRRTGSSYNEQFF.

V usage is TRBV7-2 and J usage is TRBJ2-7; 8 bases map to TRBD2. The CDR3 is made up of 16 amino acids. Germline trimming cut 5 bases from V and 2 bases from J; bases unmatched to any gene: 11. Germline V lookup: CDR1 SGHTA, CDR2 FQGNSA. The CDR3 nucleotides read TGTGCCAGCAGCCTGTCGGGGGGGTCTCTCACCTACGAGCAGTACTTC. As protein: CASSLSGGSLTYEQYF.